The 8 T cell receptor beta chains in this list originate from one sample, sequenced in a study of control samples from healthy donors and cancer patients. Repertoires were generated with immunoSEQ multiplex PCR, while TCRdb's copy carries only in-frame clones and drops some. The sample records roughly 34,000 clones, about 85% being singletons. Input material: PBMCs. The receptors stem from a woman between 35 and 50 years old with lung cancer.

The chain uses TRBV10-3 and TRBJ1-6; D possibly corresponds to TRBD1 (5 bases). The ends were cut back, 5 bases at V and 9 bases at J, with 8 bases in the middle. Germline lookup yields CDR1 ENHRY and CDR2 SYGVKD. The CDR3 covers 12 residues. The CDR3 bases are TGTGCCATCAGTTCGACAGTTTCACCCCTCCACTTT. It is translated as CAISSTVSPLHF.

The DNA for the CDR3 is TGTGCCAGCAGTTTCAATGGACCTCTAGGGAGTGGCTACACCTTC. Protein: CASSFNGPLGSGYTF. The chain carries TRBV27 and TRBJ1-2; D gene uncertain. CDR1 is MNHEY and CDR2 is SMNVEV in the germline V gene (reference sequence). The V end lost 3 bases, the J end lost 7 bases, and 18 bases lay between the germline ends. This CDR3 has 15 residues.

A single count supports this clone. The chain couples TRBV6-1 to TRBJ1-2; D is possibly TRBD1 (6 bases). Trimming cost V 2 bases and J 8 bases, with 12 bases left between them. CDR3 length: 13 amino acids. Germline V gives CDR1 MNHNS, CDR2 SASEGT. CDR3 in DNA: TGTGCCAGCAGTGAAAACAGGGTGTACGGCTACACCTTC. Translated, it gives CASSENRVYGYTF.

V usage is TRBV3-1 (or the pseudogene TRBV3-2) and J usage is TRBJ2-3, with a weak D call TRBD1 (6 bases). The V end lost 4 bases, the J end lost 5 bases, and 13 bases lay between the germline ends. The CDR3 is made up of 14 amino acids. The V gene's germline CDR1 is LGHDT and CDR2 YNNKEL (reference sequence). The CDR3 reads CASSPGRGGDTQYF. DNA of the CDR3: TGTGCCAGCAGCCCCGGCAGGGGTGGAGATACGCAGTATTTT.

The chain recombines TRBV15 with TRBJ1-1; no clear D. The length of the CDR3 is 15 residues. In germline, CDR1 is LNHNV, CDR2 YYDKDF (reference sequence). With 0 bases removed from V and 1 base from J, the gap between germline ends came to 9 bases. The CDR3 DNA follows: TGTGCCACCAGCAGAGATAAGAGGCCGAACACTGAAGCTTTCTTT. Residues: CATSRDKRPNTEAFF.

The chain uses TRBV4-3 and TRBJ1-4, with a possible D match to TRBD1 (5 bases). This CDR3 contains 14 residues. The V gene's germline CDR1 is LGHNA and CDR2 YSLEER. V was trimmed by 0 bases and J by 11 bases, leaving 13 bases between them. The CDR3 DNA reads as TGCGCCAGCAGCCAAGATCGGACAATCGGGAAACTGTTTTTT. Translation: CASSQDRTIGKLFF.

J is TRBJ2-5 and V is TRBV28, with D tentatively TRBD1 (6 bases). Trimming took 3 bases from V and 0 from J, leaving 14 bases between them. CDR3 length equals 16 residues. Germline V gene sequence: CDR1 MDHEN, CDR2 SYDVKM. The CDR3 protein is CASSFPQGTYQETQYF. The CDR3 DNA follows: TGTGCCAGCAGTTTCCCCCAGGGGACCTACCAAGAGACCCAGTACTTC.

The rearrangement joins TRBV27 to TRBJ2-7; D not certain. Germline V gene sequence: CDR1 MNHEY, CDR2 SMNVEV (reference sequence). The V gene lost 6 bases and the J gene lost 2 bases, with 14 bases spanning the gap. The CDR3 runs 14 residues. CDR3 nucleotide sequence: TGTGCCAGCAGACCTGGGCCTTCAACCTACGAGCAGTACTTC. Its protein is CASRPGPSTYEQYF.